Listed here are 13 T cell receptor beta chains from one sample, sequenced in a study of cytomegalovirus exposure and HLA in healthy donors. Primers for the PCR totalled 60 Vbeta and 13 Jbeta. The assay was immunoSEQ multiplex PCR, and TCRdb's table has in-frame clones only and misses some. The sample yields nearly 100,000 clones, roughly 10% seen once. Sequencing used PBMCs. The receptors were sampled from a man between 50 and 59 years old in good health and CMV-seropositive.

The rearrangement joins TRBV25-1 to TRBJ1-4; 7 bases are shared with TRBD1. This CDR3 is built from 15 residues. The V gene end was trimmed by 3 bases and the J gene end by 7 bases; junction bases not matched to a gene: 8. Germline V gene data show CDR1 as MGHDK and CDR2 as SYGVNS. The CDR3 nucleotides are TGTGCCAGCAGTGAGGCAAACAGGGGAAGTGAAAAACTGTTTTTT. Its protein product is CASSEANRGSEKLFF.

This chain connects TRBV7-9 to TRBJ2-6, with D unresolved. The CDR3 is made up of 19 amino acids. V was cut by 4 bases and J by 0 bases, with 19 bases left in between. The germline V gene encodes CDR1 SEHNR and CDR2 FQNEAQ (reference sequence). The CDR3 here is CASSSPVGSLFSGANVLTF. In DNA, the CDR3 is TGTGCCAGCAGCTCACCGGTGGGCTCCCTATTCTCTGGGGCCAACGTCCTGACTTTC.

The chain is built from TRBV28 and TRBJ2-2; 7 bases fit TRBD2. CDR1 and CDR2 from the germline V gene are MDHEN and SYDVKM. The CDR3 covers 15 residues. V lost 10 bases to trimming and J lost 3 bases; unmatched junction nucleotides: 11. CDR3 residues: CATRGSRGDTGELFF. CDR3 in DNA: TGTGCCACTCGGGGCAGCCGGGGGGACACCGGGGAGCTGTTTTTT. Full variable domain (remainder filled in from reference TRBV28 and TRBJ2-2): DVKVTQSSRYLVKRTGEKVFLECVQDMDHENMFWYRQDPGLGLRLIYFSYDVKMKEKGDIPEGYSVSREKKERFSLILESASTNQTSMYLCATRGSRGDTGELFFGEGSRLTVL.

This clone was detected only a few times. The gene calls are TRBV5-1 and TRBJ2-1; D is unclear. The CDR3 sequence is 14 residues long. Germline lookup yields CDR1 SGHRS and CDR2 YFSETQ. V dropped 0 bases and J dropped 4 bases, with 8 bases sitting between them. The CDR3 loop is CASSLDSRYNEQFF. The CDR3 region has the DNA TGCGCCAGCAGCTTGGATTCCCGTTACAATGAGCAGTTCTTC.

The rearrangement joins TRBV7-3 to TRBJ2-2; the match to TRBD1 covers 8 bases. Germline CDR1 and CDR2: SGHTA and FQGTGA. This CDR3 spans 16 amino acids. Trimming at V came to 5 bases and at J to 2 bases, leaving 7 bases not matched to a gene. The CDR3 reads CASSPRRGLNTGELFF. In DNA form, the CDR3 reads TGTGCCAGCAGCCCCCGCAGGGGGCTTAACACCGGGGAGCTGTTTTTT.

The table lists this clone with a few counts. The chain employs TRBV6-6 and TRBJ1-5, with D unclear. Trimming took 5 bases from V and 0 from J, leaving 8 bases between them. The CDR3 contains 14 residues. Germline V CDR1 and CDR2: MNHNY, SVGAGI (reference sequence). The CDR3, as DNA: TGTGCCAGCAGTCAATCCTATAGCAATCAGCCCCAGCATTTT. This encodes CASSQSYSNQPQHF.

The chain carries TRBV7-9 and TRBJ2-3, with D perhaps matching TRBD1 (6 bases). CDR1 and CDR2 (germline): SEHNR, FQNEAQ (reference sequence). This CDR3 has 14 amino acids. V dropped 5 bases and J dropped 2 bases, with 11 bases sitting between them. The CDR3, as DNA: TGTGCCAGCAGCCCTGACAGGTTCACAGATACGCAGTATTTT. Translating gives CASSPDRFTDTQYF. Full variable domain (missing parts from reference TRBV7-9 and TRBJ2-3): DTGVSQNPRHKITKRGQNVTFRCDPISEHNRLYWYRQTLGQGPEFLTYFQNEAQLEKSRLLSDRFSAERPKGSFSTLEIQRTEQGDSAMYLCASSPDRFTDTQYFGPGTRLTVL.

Regarding this clone: Additional DNA sequences in this sample encode the identical CDR3. J is TRBJ2-7 and V is TRBV7-8; 9 bases align to TRBD2. Germline CDR1 and CDR2: SGHVS and FQNEAQ. Trimming at V came to 1 base and at J to 0 bases, leaving 4 bases not matched to a gene. This CDR3 comprises 16 residues. The CDR3 spells CASSLGLAGSSYEQYF. CDR3 coding DNA: TGTGCCAGCAGCTTAGGCCTAGCGGGAAGCTCCTACGAGCAGTACTTC. Combining the CDR3 with reference TRBV7-8 and TRBJ2-7 gives the whole variable domain GAGVSQSPRYKVAKRGQDVALRCDPISGHVSLFWYQQALGQGPEFLTYFQNEAQLDKSGLPSDRFFAERPEGSVSTLKIQRTQQEDSAVYLCASSLGLAGSSYEQYFGPGTRLTVT.

This clone was counted ten times or more. This rearrangement joins TRBV4-2 to TRBJ2-7, with a tentative D call TRBD1 (6 bases). Trimming left V 0 bases short and J 9 bases short, with 15 bases between. Germline loops: CDR1 LGHNA, CDR2 YNFKEQ. This CDR3 comprises 14 residues. The CDR3 reads CASSQDDRTGGQYF. DNA for the CDR3: TGTGCCAGCAGCCAAGACGACAGGACCGGTGGGCAGTACTTC.

This clone occurred a few times. The chain recombines TRBV15 with TRBJ2-7; tentative D call: TRBD1 (5 bases). Between the trimmed V and J ends, which lost 3 bases and 1 base, there was a span of 16 bases. This CDR3 is 16 amino acids long. The germline V gene encodes CDR1 LNHNV and CDR2 YYDKDF (reference sequence). The CDR3 reads CATSRGPRQLSYEQYF. The DNA for the CDR3 is TGTGCCACCAGCAGGGGCCCTAGACAGTTGTCCTACGAGCAGTACTTC.

The genes are TRBV6-6 and TRBJ2-1, with D perhaps TRBD1 (7 bases). The germline V gene has CDR1 MNHNY and CDR2 SVGAGI (reference sequence). Trimming shortened V by 6 bases and J by 7 bases, and 19 bases separated the two germline ends. This CDR3 spans 15 amino acids. CDR3 amino acids: CASSGLQGRKNEQFF. The DNA of the CDR3 is TGTGCCAGCAGCGGGCTACAGGGGAGGAAAAATGAGCAGTTCTTC.

V is TRBV30 and J is TRBJ1-2; D is unclear. V gave up 0 bases and J gave up 2 bases, with 7 bases separating them. The CDR3 runs to 13 residues. Germline CDR1 reads GTSNPN; CDR2 reads SVGIG (reference sequence). The CDR3 spells CAWSVQANYGYTF. For the CDR3, the DNA is TGTGCCTGGAGTGTTCAGGCCAACTATGGCTACACCTTC.

This clone showed up just a few times. The CDR3 here is CASSSLGTAYEQYF. The DNA of the CDR3 is TGTGCCAGTAGTAGTCTCGGGACAGCCTACGAGCAGTACTTC. This chain links TRBV19 with TRBJ2-7, with 7 bases identical to TRBD1. The length of the CDR3 is 14 residues. With V trimmed by 4 bases and J by 2 bases, 5 bases remained unmatched. CDR1 LNHDA and CDR2 SQIVND come from the germline V gene (reference sequence). The full variable domain, its missing parts supplied by reference TRBV19 and TRBJ2-7, is DGGITQSPKYLFRKEGQNVTLSCEQNLNHDAMYWYRQDPGQGLRLIYYSQIVNDFQKGDIAEGYSVSREKKESFPLTVTSAQKNPTAFYLCASSSLGTAYEQYFGPGTRLTVT.